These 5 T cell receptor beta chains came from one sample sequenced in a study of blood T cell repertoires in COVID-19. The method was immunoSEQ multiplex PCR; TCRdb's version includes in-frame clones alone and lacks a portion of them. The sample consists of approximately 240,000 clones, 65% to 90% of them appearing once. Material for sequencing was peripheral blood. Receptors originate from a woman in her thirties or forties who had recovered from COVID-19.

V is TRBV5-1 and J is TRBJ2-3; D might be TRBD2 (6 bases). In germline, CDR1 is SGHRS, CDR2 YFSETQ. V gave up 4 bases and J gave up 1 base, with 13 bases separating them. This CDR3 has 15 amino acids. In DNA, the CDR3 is TGCGCCAGCAGCCTGGAGGGGCGAGGCACAGATACGCAGTATTTT. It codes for CASSLEGRGTDTQYF.

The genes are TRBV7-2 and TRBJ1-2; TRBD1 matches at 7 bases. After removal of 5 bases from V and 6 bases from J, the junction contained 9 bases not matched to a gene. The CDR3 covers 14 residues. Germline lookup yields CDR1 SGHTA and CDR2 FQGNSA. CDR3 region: CASSRRRQGDGYTF. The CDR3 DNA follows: TGTGCCAGCAGCCGCCGGAGACAGGGCGATGGCTACACCTTC.

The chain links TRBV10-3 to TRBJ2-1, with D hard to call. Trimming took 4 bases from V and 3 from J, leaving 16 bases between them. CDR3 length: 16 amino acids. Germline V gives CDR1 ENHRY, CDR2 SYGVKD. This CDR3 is CAISGRLGDFYNEQFF. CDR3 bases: TGTGCCATCAGTGGGAGATTAGGAGACTTCTACAATGAGCAGTTCTTC.

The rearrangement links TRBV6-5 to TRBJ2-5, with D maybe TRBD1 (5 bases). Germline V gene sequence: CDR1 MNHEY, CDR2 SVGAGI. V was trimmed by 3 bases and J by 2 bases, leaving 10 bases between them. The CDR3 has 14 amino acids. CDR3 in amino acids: CASSYLQAQETQYF. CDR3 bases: TGTGCCAGCAGTTATTTACAGGCTCAAGAGACCCAGTACTTC.

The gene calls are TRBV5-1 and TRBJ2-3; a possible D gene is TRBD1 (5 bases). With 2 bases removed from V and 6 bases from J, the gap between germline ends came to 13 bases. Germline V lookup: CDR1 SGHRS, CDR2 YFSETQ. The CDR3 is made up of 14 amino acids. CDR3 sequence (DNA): TGCGCCAGCAGCTTCGCAGGGAATGGGGATACGCAGTATTTT. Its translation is CASSFAGNGDTQYF.